This T cell receptor beta chain was sequenced during a study of graft-versus-host responses after intestinal transplantation. Study-level background: All recipients were given anti-thymocyte globulin induction, and tacrolimus and steroids were then administered for 3 to 4 years. Findings and caveats of the study: Early HvG declines after transplant were associated with peak circulating GvH clone levels.

For this clone: Its antigen is still unknown.

This CDR3 is built from 14 residues. Trimming at V came to 1 base and at J to 6 bases, leaving 4 bases not matched to a gene. CDR1 is SGHDT, CDR2 YYEEEE, per germline. Sequencing used immunoSEQ multiplex PCR; TCRdb keeps in-frame clones, though not all of them. The top ten clones hold roughly 0.8% of a sample with some 90,000 clones, about four fifths of them seen once. J is TRBJ1-1 and V is TRBV5-6; 9 nucleotides match TRBD1. The sequence was collected from a human donor who received an intestinal transplant. Specimen: unstimulated CD4+ T cells sorted from spleen or lymph node cells, collected before intestinal transplant. The DNA for the CDR3 is TGTGCCAGCAGCTTGATCCACAGGGGGCCTGAAGCTTTCTTT. Translation gives CASSLIHRGPEAFF.